This passage covers 20 T cell receptor beta chains from one sample sequenced in a study of PD-1 blockade in classical Hodgkin lymphoma. The method was immunoSEQ multiplex PCR; TCRdb's version includes in-frame clones alone and lacks a portion of them. Of about 25,000 clones listed, around 80% are singletons. Sample time point: cycle 4 day 1 (C4D1), after 5 to 7 weeks of nivolumab. The patients all showed relapse after autologous stem cell transplantation, while their brentuximab vedotin exposure varied. Starting with thawed PBMCs, CD4+ T cells were purified by magnetic negative selection. Sample: CD4+ T cells from blood, taken before the fourth cycle of nivolumab. Every receptor here comes from a human donor with classical Hodgkin lymphoma.

This chain uses TRBV7-2 with TRBJ2-7; D possibly uses TRBD1 or TRBD2 (5 bases each). V lost 5 bases and J lost 1, with 9 bases in between. CDR1 SGHTA and CDR2 FQGNSA come from the germline V gene. The CDR3 contains 13 residues. The CDR3 sequence is CASSPGGSYEQYF. The CDR3 nucleotides read TGTGCCAGCAGCCCTGGGGGTTCCTACGAGCAGTACTTC.

This clone was seen once. The chain joins TRBV7-2 to TRBJ1-1; 7 bases align to TRBD1. With V trimmed by 4 bases and J by 1 base, 6 bases remained unmatched. This CDR3 region has 15 residues. Germline V gene lookup returns CDR1 SGHTA and CDR2 FQGNSA. The CDR3 reads CASSWRQGQNTEAFF. As DNA, the CDR3 is TGTGCCAGCAGCTGGCGACAGGGACAGAACACTGAAGCTTTCTTT.

The chain combines TRBV4-2 with TRBJ2-7, with 8 bases aligning to TRBD2. The CDR3 consists of 16 residues. V was clipped by 7 bases and J by 2 bases; unmatched bases: 13. Germline CDR1 LGHNA, CDR2 YNFKEQ. The CDR3 DNA reads TGTGCCAGCACCTCGGGGATAGCGGGGACACCCTACGAGCAGTACTTC. Its translation: CASTSGIAGTPYEQYF.

This chain joins TRBV6-1 and TRBJ1-4; 9 nucleotides line up with TRBD1. The V and J ends lost 6 bases and 6 bases, in that order; junction bases with no gene match: 5. In germline, CDR1 is MNHNS, CDR2 SASEGT. This CDR3 is 14 amino acids long. CDR3 bases: TGTGCCAGCAGCCTTACAGGGGGCGATGAAAAACTGTTTTTT. It codes for CASSLTGGDEKLFF.

This clone was seen once. The chain is built from TRBV12-5 and TRBJ2-2; maybe TRBD2 (7 bases). V was cut by 6 bases and J by 6 bases, with 14 bases left in between. The CDR3 consists of 14 residues. Germline CDR1 reads LGHNT; CDR2 reads FRNRAP. The CDR3 loop reads CASGRGAESGELFF. The CDR3 DNA reads as TGTGCTAGTGGACGGGGGGCGGAGTCCGGGGAGCTGTTTTTT. Combining the CDR3 with reference TRBV12-5 and TRBJ2-2 gives the whole variable domain DARVTQTPRHKVTEMGQEVTMRCQPILGHNTVFWYRQTMMQGLELLAYFRNRAPLDDSGMPKDRFSAEMPDATLATLKIQPSEPRDSAVYFCASGRGAESGELFFGEGSRLTVL.

This clone was seen only once. V is TRBV4-1 and J is TRBJ1-3; D possibly corresponds to TRBD1 (5 bases). V was shortened by 0 bases and J by 0 bases, with 12 bases between the two germline ends. The germline V gene has CDR1 MGHRA and CDR2 YSYEKL. The CDR3 has 17 residues. The CDR3 DNA sequence: TGCGCCAGCAGCCAAGATCTTGGGGCCGACTCTGGAAACACCATATATTTT. It encodes CASSQDLGADSGNTIYF.

V and J are TRBV27 and TRBJ2-7, with 9 bases lining up with TRBD1. The CDR3 length is 15 residues. J gave up 2 bases and V 3 bases, and 5 bases lay outside the gene matches. Germline V CDR1 and CDR2: MNHEY, SMNVEV (reference sequence). CDR3 amino acids: CASSFTGQGPYEQYF. Written as DNA, the CDR3 is TGTGCCAGCAGTTTCACGGGACAGGGCCCCTACGAGCAGTACTTC.

This chain joins TRBV7-6 and TRBJ2-5; D gene uncertain. Per the germline V gene, CDR1 is SGHVS and CDR2 is FNYEAQ. The CDR3 has 12 amino acids. The V end was cut by 5 bases, the J end by 7 bases, with 11 bases between. The chain's CDR3 is CASSPTIGTQYF. CDR3 DNA: TGTGCCAGCAGCCCCACCATAGGGACCCAGTACTTC. Drawing the rest from reference TRBV7-6 and TRBJ2-5, the complete variable domain is GAGVSQSPRYKVTKRGQDVALRCDPISGHVSLYWYRQALGQGPEFLTYFNYEAQQDKSGLPNDRFSAERPEGSISTLTIQRTEQRDSAMYRCASSPTIGTQYFGPGTRLLVL.

The chain is built from TRBV5-6 and TRBJ2-1, with a tentative D call TRBD1 (6 bases). This CDR3 is 15 amino acids long. The V gene lost 6 bases and the J gene lost 2 bases, with 15 bases spanning the gap. Germline CDR1 SGHDT, CDR2 YYEEEE. This chain's CDR3 is CASNWGQGTYNEQFF. The CDR3 region has the DNA TGTGCCAGCAACTGGGGGCAGGGAACCTACAATGAGCAGTTCTTC.

V is TRBV18 and J is TRBJ1-1; no clear D. There are 14 residues in the CDR3. Germline V gene sequence: CDR1 KGHSH, CDR2 LQKENI. The V end lost 3 bases, the J end lost 3 bases, and 11 bases lay between the germline ends. DNA of the CDR3: TGTGCCAGCTCACCTACGGCAGTACACACTGAAGCTTTCTTT. Protein: CASSPTAVHTEAFF.

The DNA for the CDR3 is TGTGCCAGCAGCTTAGTGGGAGCGGGGGCGAACAATGAGCAGTTCTTC. Protein product: CASSLVGAGANNEQFF. The chain joins TRBV7-2 to TRBJ2-1, with 8 bases identical to TRBD2. Germline lookup yields CDR1 SGHTA and CDR2 FQGNSA. The CDR3 has 16 amino acids. J was trimmed by 5 bases and V by 1 base; bases with no gene match: 7.

The chain combines TRBV6-5 with TRBJ2-4; D possibly corresponds to TRBD1 (5 bases). Trimming cost V 4 bases and J 9 bases, with 19 bases left between them. CDR3 length: 15 amino acids. Germline V gene sequence: CDR1 MNHEY, CDR2 SVGAGI. The CDR3 nucleotides are TGTGCCAGCAGTTCCGTCTCAAGGGGCTGGACCATTCAGTACTTC. It is translated as CASSSVSRGWTIQYF.

The V and J genes are TRBV9 and TRBJ2-7; perhaps TRBD1 as D (5 bases). V lost 0 bases to trimming and J lost 2 bases, with 12 bases between them. Germline V gene data show CDR1 as SGDLS and CDR2 as YYNGEE. This CDR3 spans 15 amino acids. CDR3 DNA: TGTGCCAGCAGCGTAGCTTCAGGGCGTCCCTACGAGCAGTACTTC. The encoded protein is CASSVASGRPYEQYF.

The chain carries TRBV11-2 and TRBJ1-3; D not certain. V dropped 1 base and J dropped 0 bases, with 10 bases sitting between them. CDR3 length: 16 residues. Germline V lookup: CDR1 SGHAT, CDR2 FQNNGV. DNA for the CDR3: TGTGCCAGCAGCTTAGGAATCATGCCCTCTGGAAACACCATATATTTT. Protein: CASSLGIMPSGNTIYF.

J is TRBJ1-5 and V is TRBV4-2; 10 positions agree with TRBD1. After removal of 4 bases from V and 11 bases from J, the junction contained 14 bases not matched to a gene. The CDR3 is 16 residues long. Germline V gene data show CDR1 as LGHNA and CDR2 as YNFKEQ. This chain's CDR3 is CASSRVGGQGNPAQHF. The CDR3 DNA is TGTGCCAGCAGCCGGGTGGGGGGACAGGGGAATCCGGCCCAGCATTTT.

The chain joins TRBV7-2 to TRBJ1-5; D remains ambiguous. The CDR3 extends over 15 amino acids. The V gene lost 6 bases and the J gene lost 2 bases, with 14 bases spanning the gap. Germline V CDR1 and CDR2: SGHTA, FQGNSA. For the CDR3, the DNA is TGTGCCAGCAGTTCAAGGGTCGCGGGCAATCAGCCCCAGCATTTT. Protein sequence: CASSSRVAGNQPQHF.

The chain has TRBV4-2 and TRBJ2-1; D unresolved. V was pared by 0 bases and J by 3 bases, with 9 bases between. CDR3 length: 15 amino acids. Germline V gene lookup returns CDR1 LGHNA and CDR2 YNFKEQ. This chain's CDR3 is CASSQDFWDYNEQFF. The CDR3 nucleotides are TGTGCCAGCAGCCAAGATTTTTGGGACTACAATGAGCAGTTCTTC.

This chain links TRBV7-9 with TRBJ1-1; 8 bases map to TRBD1. The CDR3 totals 13 residues. V gave up 4 bases and J gave up 4 bases; unmatched junction bases: 2. Germline CDR1 and CDR2: SEHNR and FQNEAQ (reference sequence). The CDR3 DNA follows: TGTGCCAGCAGCTACAGGGGGGGCACTGAAGCTTTCTTT. Translated, it gives CASSYRGGTEAFF. The whole variable domain, filled in from reference TRBV7-9 and TRBJ1-1, reads DTGVSQNPRHKITKRGQNVTFRCDPISEHNRLYWYRQTLGQGPEFLTYFQNEAQLEKSRLLSDRFSAERPKGSFSTLEIQRTEQGDSAMYLCASSYRGGTEAFFGQGTRLTVV.

The chain employs TRBV6-6 and TRBJ1-2; 8 nucleotides line up with TRBD1. Germline CDR1 reads MNHNY; CDR2 reads SVGAGI (reference sequence). J lost 7 bases, V lost 6 bases, and 4 bases had no gene match. The CDR3 runs 12 residues. The CDR3 protein is CASSQGAGGYTF. CDR3 DNA sequence: TGTGCCAGCAGCCAGGGGGCGGGTGGCTACACCTTC.

This chain links TRBV14 with TRBJ2-7; D is unresolved. CDR1 and CDR2 (germline): SGHDN, FVKESK. This CDR3 is built from 12 residues. The germline V and J ends were trimmed by 6 bases and 3 bases, with 9 bases remaining between them. CDR3 protein: CASSRNFYEQYF. Here the CDR3 DNA reads TGTGCCAGCAGTCGAAATTTCTACGAGCAGTACTTC.